Following are 3 T cell receptor beta chains from one sample sequenced in a study of spatial heterogeneity in lung cancer. Study results and limitations: Tumors with more nonsynonymous mutations had more expanded intratumoral alpha and beta TCRs.

Their antigens are not known. TCRdb re-derived calls from the 5' RACE reads in MiXCR, one entry per CDR3 protein. The sample has around 4,800 distinct CDR3 sequences; more than 7% are singletons. Time point here: sample taken at primary tumor resection. The source material was lung tumor tissue, sampled at surgery. Receptors originate from a female donor with early-stage non-small cell lung cancer.

This chain uses TRBV11-1 with TRBJ2-1; unclear D gene. The germline gives CDR1 SGHAT, CDR2 FQDESV (reference sequence). Trimming shortened V by 5 bases and J by 10 bases, and 18 bases separated the two germline ends. CDR3 length: 14 residues. The CDR3 loop reads CASSLSNLGIEQFF. CDR3 bases: TGTGCCAGCAGCCTTAGTAATTTGGGGATAGAGCAGTTCTTC.

This clonotype rates as medium-sized. V and J are TRBV2 and TRBJ2-1; the match to TRBD2 covers 13 bases. J gave up 3 bases and V 5 bases, and 4 bases lay outside the gene matches. The CDR3 consists of 16 residues. Germline CDR1 and CDR2: SNHLY and FYNNEI. CDR3 bases: TGTGCCAGCAGTCCCGGGACTAGCGGGGACTACAATGAGCAGTTCTTC. Translating it yields CASSPGTSGDYNEQFF.

Within the sample, this clonotype is medium-sized. This chain uses TRBV27 with TRBJ2-4, with D tentatively TRBD2 (5 bases). Trimming cost V 1 base and J 6 bases, with 19 bases left between them. The CDR3 covers 17 residues. Germline CDR1 and CDR2: MNHEY and SMNVEV (reference sequence). The CDR3 region is CASSLYPLPPGRNIQYF. The CDR3 DNA follows: TGTGCCAGCAGTTTATACCCCCTCCCTCCGGGAAGAAACATTCAGTACTTC.